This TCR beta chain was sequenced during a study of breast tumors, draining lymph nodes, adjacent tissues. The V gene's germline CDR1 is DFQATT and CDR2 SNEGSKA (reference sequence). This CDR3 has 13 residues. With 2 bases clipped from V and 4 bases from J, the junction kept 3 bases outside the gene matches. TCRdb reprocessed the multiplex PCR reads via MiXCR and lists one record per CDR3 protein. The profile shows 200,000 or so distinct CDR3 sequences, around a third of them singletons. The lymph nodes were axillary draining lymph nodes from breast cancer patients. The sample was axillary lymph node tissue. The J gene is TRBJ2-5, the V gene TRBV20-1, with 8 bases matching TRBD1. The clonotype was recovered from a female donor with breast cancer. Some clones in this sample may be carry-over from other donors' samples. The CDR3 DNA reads TGCAGTGCTAGAAGGACAGGGAGAGAGACCCAGTACTTC. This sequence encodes CSARRTGRETQYF.